This paragraph covers one T cell receptor (beta chain) sequence. Its specificity is not known. This record comes from a study of T cell repertoires in cytomegalovirus infection. About the research overall: From public TCR beta signatures came an indication of both CMV infection and matching HLA type.

TCRdb passed the reads through MiXCR, listing each CDR3 protein once. The sample yields approximately 280,000 distinct CDR3 sequences, about 20% seen once. Study-level results: Predominance within the ex vivo response was attributable to HLA-C-restricted CMV-specific TCR beta clonotypes. Totalled public TCR beta family frequency picked out people who carried CMV plus the relevant HLA.

This receptor was taken from a human donor in good health (CMV status not recorded). Some clones in this sample may be carry-over from other donors' samples. The material sequenced was cultured PBMCs, taken from culture after CMV antigen stimulation.

The DNA of the CDR3 is TGCGCCAGCAGCCAAGATTGGGCAGGGAGGGACGAGCAGTACTTC. Translating gives CASSQDWAGRDEQYF. The V and J genes are TRBV4-1 and TRBJ2-7; 7 bases align to TRBD2. This CDR3 comprises 15 residues. Unmatched junction bases numbered 7, after V lost 0 bases and J lost 5 bases. Germline V gene data show CDR1 as MGHRA and CDR2 as YSYEKL.